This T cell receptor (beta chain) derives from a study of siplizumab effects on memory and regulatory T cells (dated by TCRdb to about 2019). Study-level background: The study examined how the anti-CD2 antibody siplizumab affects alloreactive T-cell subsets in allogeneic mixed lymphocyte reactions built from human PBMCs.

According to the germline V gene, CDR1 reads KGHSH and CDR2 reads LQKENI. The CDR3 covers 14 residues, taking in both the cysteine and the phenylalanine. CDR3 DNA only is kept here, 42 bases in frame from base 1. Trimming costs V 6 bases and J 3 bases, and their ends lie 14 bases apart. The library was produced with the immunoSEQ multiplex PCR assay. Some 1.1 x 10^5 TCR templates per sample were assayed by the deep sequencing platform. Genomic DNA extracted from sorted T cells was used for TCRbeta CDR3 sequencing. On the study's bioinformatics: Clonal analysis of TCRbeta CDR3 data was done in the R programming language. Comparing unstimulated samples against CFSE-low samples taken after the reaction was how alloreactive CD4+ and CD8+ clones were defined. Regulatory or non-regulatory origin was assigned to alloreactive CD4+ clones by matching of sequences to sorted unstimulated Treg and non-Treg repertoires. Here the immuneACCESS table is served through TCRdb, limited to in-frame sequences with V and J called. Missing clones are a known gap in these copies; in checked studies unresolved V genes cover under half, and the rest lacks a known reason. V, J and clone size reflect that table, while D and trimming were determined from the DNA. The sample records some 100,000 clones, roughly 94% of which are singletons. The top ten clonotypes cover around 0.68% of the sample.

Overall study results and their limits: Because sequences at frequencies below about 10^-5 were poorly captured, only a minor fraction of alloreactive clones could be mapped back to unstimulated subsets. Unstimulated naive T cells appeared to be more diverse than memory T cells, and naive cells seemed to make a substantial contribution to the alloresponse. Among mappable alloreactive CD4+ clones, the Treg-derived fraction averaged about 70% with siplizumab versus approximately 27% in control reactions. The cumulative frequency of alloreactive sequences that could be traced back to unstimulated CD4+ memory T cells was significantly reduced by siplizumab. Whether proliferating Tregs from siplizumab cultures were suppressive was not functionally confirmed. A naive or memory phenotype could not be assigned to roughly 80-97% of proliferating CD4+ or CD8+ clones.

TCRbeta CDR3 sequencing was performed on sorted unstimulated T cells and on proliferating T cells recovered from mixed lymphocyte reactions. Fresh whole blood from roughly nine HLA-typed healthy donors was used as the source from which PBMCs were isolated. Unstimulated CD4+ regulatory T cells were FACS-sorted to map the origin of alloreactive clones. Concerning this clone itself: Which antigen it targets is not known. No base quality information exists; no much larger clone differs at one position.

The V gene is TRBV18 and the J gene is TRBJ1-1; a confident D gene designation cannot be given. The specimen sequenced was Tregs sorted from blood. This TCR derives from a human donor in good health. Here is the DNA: TGTGCCAGCTCCCCGCTTTCTGGGGACACTGAAGCTTTCTTT. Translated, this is CASSPLSGDTEAFF.